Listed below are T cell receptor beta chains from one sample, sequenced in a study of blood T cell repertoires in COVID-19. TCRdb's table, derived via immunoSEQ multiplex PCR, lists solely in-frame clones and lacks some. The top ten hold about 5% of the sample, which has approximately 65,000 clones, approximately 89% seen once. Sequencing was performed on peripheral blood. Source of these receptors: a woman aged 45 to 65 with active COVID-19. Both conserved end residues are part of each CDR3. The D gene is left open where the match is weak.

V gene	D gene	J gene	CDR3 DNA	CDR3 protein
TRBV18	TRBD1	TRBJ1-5	TGTGCCAGCTCACTGACAGGGGAGAACGGCAATCAGCCCCAGCATTTT	CASSLTGENGNQPQHF
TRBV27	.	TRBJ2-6	TGTGCCAGCAGGGACTACATCTCTGGGGCCAACGTCCTGACTTTC	CASRDYISGANVLTF
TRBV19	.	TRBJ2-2	TGTGCCAGTAGTCTAAAGGCAGGCGGGGAGCTGTTTTTT	CASSLKAGGELFF
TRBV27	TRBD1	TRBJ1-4	TGTGCCAGCAGTTTAGGACAGGGTCCTAATGAAAAACTGTTTTTT	CASSLGQGPNEKLFF
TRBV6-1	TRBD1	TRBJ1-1	TGTGCCAGCAGTAAGAGACAGGGAATGAACACTGAAGCTTTCTTT	CASSKRQGMNTEAFF
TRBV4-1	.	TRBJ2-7	TGCGCCAGCAGCCAAGATAATCCAGGGTGGGACGAGCAGTACTTC	CASSQDNPGWDEQYF
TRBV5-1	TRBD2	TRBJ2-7	TGCGCCAGCAGCTTAGGGACTAGCGCGTCCTACGAGCAGTACTTC	CASSLGTSASYEQYF
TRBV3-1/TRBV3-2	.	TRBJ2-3	TGTGCCAGCAGCCGCCTCGGAGGGACTAGCACAGATACGCAGTATTTT	CASSRLGGTSTDTQYF
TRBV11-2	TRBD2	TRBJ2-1	TGTGCCAGCAGCACAAAGGCAGGGCTAGCGGGAGGTTGGAATGAGCAGTTCTTC	CASSTKAGLAGGWNEQFF
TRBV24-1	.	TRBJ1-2	TGTGCCACCAGTGATTTGAGCCTTAGTGGCTACACCTTC	CATSDLSLSGYTF
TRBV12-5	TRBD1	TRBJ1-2	TGTGCTAGTGGTAGACAGGGGGTCGGCTACACCTTC	CASGRQGVGYTF
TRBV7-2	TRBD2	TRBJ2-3	TGTGCCAGCAGCTTCCTGCGGGAGGGAGGGCGAGATACGCAGTATTTT	CASSFLREGGRDTQYF